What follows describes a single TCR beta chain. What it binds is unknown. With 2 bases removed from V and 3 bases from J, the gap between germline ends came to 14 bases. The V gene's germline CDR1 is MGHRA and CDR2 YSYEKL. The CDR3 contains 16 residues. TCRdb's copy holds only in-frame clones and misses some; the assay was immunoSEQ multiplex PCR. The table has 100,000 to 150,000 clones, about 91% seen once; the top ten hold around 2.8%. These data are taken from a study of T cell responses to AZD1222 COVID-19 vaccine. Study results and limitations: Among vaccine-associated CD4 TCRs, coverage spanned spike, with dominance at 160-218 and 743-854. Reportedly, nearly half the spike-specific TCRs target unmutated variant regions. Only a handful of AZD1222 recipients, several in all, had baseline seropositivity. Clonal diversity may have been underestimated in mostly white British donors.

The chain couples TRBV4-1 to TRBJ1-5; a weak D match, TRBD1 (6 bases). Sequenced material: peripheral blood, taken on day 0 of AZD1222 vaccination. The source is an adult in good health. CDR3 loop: CASSQRGAGNNQPQHF. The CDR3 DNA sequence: TGCGCCAGCAGCCAAAGGGGGGCAGGAAACAATCAGCCCCAGCATTTT.